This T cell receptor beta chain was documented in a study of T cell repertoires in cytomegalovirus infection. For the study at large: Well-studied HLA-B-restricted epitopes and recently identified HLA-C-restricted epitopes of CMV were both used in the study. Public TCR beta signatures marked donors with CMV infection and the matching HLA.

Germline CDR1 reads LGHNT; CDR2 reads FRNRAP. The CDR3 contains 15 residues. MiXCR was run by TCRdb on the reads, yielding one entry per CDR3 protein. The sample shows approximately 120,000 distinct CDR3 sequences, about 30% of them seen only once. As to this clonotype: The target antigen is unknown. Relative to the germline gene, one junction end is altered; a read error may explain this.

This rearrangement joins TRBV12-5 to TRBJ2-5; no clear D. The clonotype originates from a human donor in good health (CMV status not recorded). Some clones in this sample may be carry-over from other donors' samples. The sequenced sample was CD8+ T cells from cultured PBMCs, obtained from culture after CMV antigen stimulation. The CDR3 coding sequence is TGTGCTATTGGTTTGTCCGTGGGGTTGAAAGAGACCCAGTACTTC. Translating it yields CAIGLSVGLKETQYF. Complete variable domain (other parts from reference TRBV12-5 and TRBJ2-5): DARVTQTPRHKVTEMGQEVTMRCQPILGHNTVFWYRQTMMQGLELLAYFRNRAPLDDSGMPKDRFSAEMPDATLATLKIQPSEPRDSAVYFCAIGLSVGLKETQYFGPGTRLLVL.